These 14 T cell receptor beta chains were sequenced from one sample in a study of blood T cell repertoires in COVID-19. Measured with immunoSEQ multiplex PCR; TCRdb has only the in-frame clones, and not every one. The table has 40,000 to 55,000 clones, about 88% seen once. Sample: peripheral blood. Receptor source: a man aged 50 to 60 with active COVID-19.

The V call is TRBV29-1, the J call TRBJ2-5, with D perhaps matching TRBD1 (6 bases). This CDR3 region has 14 residues. Deletions cut 6 bases from V and 3 bases from J, with 17 bases between. Germline V lookup: CDR1 SQVTM, CDR2 ANQGSEA. CDR3 sequence: CSVSGTPREETQYF. The CDR3 DNA is TGCAGCGTATCCGGGACACCAAGGGAAGAGACCCAGTACTTC.

The chain combines TRBV5-1 with TRBJ2-2, with 7 bases fitting TRBD2. The CDR3 loop spans 14 amino acids. J gave up 0 bases and V 6 bases, and 2 bases lay outside the gene matches. Germline V gene sequence: CDR1 SGHRS, CDR2 YFSETQ. Here the CDR3 DNA reads TGCGCCAGCAAGGGACTACCGAACACCGGGGAGCTGTTTTTT. Amino acids: CASKGLPNTGELFF.

The sample holds a few counts of this clone. This sequence joins TRBV2 and TRBJ1-2; 8 bases are shared with TRBD1. Trimming cost V 4 bases and J 8 bases; bases outside gene matches: 6. The CDR3 consists of 13 residues. Per the germline V gene, CDR1 is SNHLY and CDR2 is FYNNEI. CDR3 bases: TGTGCCAGCAGTGCCGGGACAGGACGCGGCTACACCTTC. Translation gives CASSAGTGRGYTF.

This chain links TRBV10-3 with TRBJ1-5; 7 bases line up with TRBD1. The V gene's germline CDR1 is ENHRY and CDR2 SYGVKD. This CDR3 has 15 amino acids. Losses at the gene ends were 4 bases for V and 2 bases for J; bases not matched to a gene: 5. CDR3 DNA sequence: TGTGCCATCAGTGCCCAGGGGGGTGGCAATCAGCCCCAGCATTTT. It codes for CAISAQGGGNQPQHF.

The V gene is TRBV11-2, the J gene TRBJ1-1; D is perhaps TRBD1 (6 bases). The length of the CDR3 is 15 residues. Germline V gene lookup returns CDR1 SGHAT and CDR2 FQNNGV. Trimming left V 2 bases short and J 1 base short, with 11 bases between. CDR3 residues: CASSLTGFTNTEAFF. CDR3 coding DNA: TGTGCCAGCAGCTTAACAGGGTTTACGAACACTGAAGCTTTCTTT.

This chain connects TRBV5-6 to TRBJ1-2; a possible D gene is TRBD1 (5 bases). This CDR3 contains 14 residues. Germline V CDR1 and CDR2: SGHDT, YYEEEE. V was trimmed by 3 bases and J by 6 bases, leaving 15 bases between them. CDR3 in amino acids: CASSWGELGHGYTF. CDR3 coding DNA: TGTGCCAGCAGCTGGGGCGAACTTGGCCATGGCTACACCTTC.

As DNA, the CDR3 is TGTGCCAGCCAATTTGGGCAGGGGGCGAACACCGGGGAGCTGTTTTTT. It is translated as CASQFGQGANTGELFF. This chain joins TRBV4-2 and TRBJ2-2, with 7 bases aligning to TRBD1. V shed 8 bases, J shed 0 bases, and the junction held 9 bases outside the gene matches. Germline V gene lookup returns CDR1 LGHNA and CDR2 YNFKEQ. The CDR3 runs to 16 residues.

This chain uses TRBV10-3 with TRBJ1-1; 7 bases are shared with TRBD1. Unmatched junction bases numbered 1, after V lost 3 bases and J lost 0 bases. Germline V gene sequence: CDR1 ENHRY, CDR2 SYGVKD. The CDR3 loop spans 14 amino acids. The CDR3 protein is CAISERGLNTEAFF. CDR3 DNA sequence: TGTGCCATCAGTGAAAGGGGGCTGAACACTGAAGCTTTCTTT.

This clone showed up just once. This chain connects TRBV5-1 to TRBJ2-5; 8 bases fit TRBD1. CDR1 is SGHRS, CDR2 YFSETQ, per germline. V lost 2 bases and J lost 2; bases outside the gene matches: 5. This CDR3 is built from 15 residues. The CDR3: CASSFRTGQQETQYF. CDR3 nucleotides: TGCGCCAGCAGCTTCCGGACAGGGCAGCAAGAGACCCAGTACTTC.

The V gene is TRBV7-9, the J gene TRBJ1-6; D possibly corresponds to TRBD1 (6 bases). The length of the CDR3 is 13 residues. V lost 5 bases and J 9 bases, leaving 11 bases between the germline ends. Germline lookup yields CDR1 SEHNR and CDR2 FQNEAQ (reference sequence). The CDR3: CASSGGGGSPLHF. DNA for the CDR3: TGTGCCAGCAGCGGCGGGGGCGGTTCACCCCTCCACTTT.

This chain connects TRBV5-1 to TRBJ2-3; 11 bases line up with TRBD2. The V gene's germline CDR1 is SGHRS and CDR2 YFSETQ. Unmatched junction bases numbered 3, after V lost 6 bases and J lost 0 bases. This CDR3 contains 15 residues. CDR3 nucleotides: TGCGCCAGCAAGGCTAGCGGGGGGAGCACAGATACGCAGTATTTT. Protein: CASKASGGSTDTQYF. Full variable domain (outside the CDR3, taken from reference TRBV5-1 and TRBJ2-3): KAGVTQTPRYLIKTRGQQVTLSCSPISGHRSVSWYQQTPGQGLQFLFEYFSETQRNKGNFPGRFSGRQFSNSRSEMNVSTLELGDSALYLCASKASGGSTDTQYFGPGTRLTVL.

This clone showed up just once. The rearrangement links TRBV3-1 (or the pseudogene TRBV3-2) to TRBJ2-3; 7 nucleotides line up with TRBD2. Germline trimming cut 2 bases from V and 2 bases from J; bases unmatched to any gene: 4. Germline V CDR1 and CDR2: LGHDT, YNNKEL (reference sequence). The CDR3 runs to 15 residues. Here the CDR3 DNA reads TGTGCCAGCAGCCAAATTCTAGCGGCCACAGATACGCAGTATTTT. Residues: CASSQILAATDTQYF.

DNA for the CDR3: TGTGCCAGCAGTTATCGGGACAGAGACAATGAGCAGTTCTTC. This gives the protein CASSYRDRDNEQFF. The chain couples TRBV6-5 to TRBJ2-1, with TRBD1 matching 7 bases. The CDR3 has 14 residues. Germline values: CDR1 MNHEY, CDR2 SVGAGI. J gave up 5 bases and V 3 bases, and 4 bases lay outside the gene matches.

The V call is TRBV5-8, the J call TRBJ1-4; 7 positions match TRBD1. CDR1 and CDR2 (germline): SGHTS, YDEGEE. V lost 0 bases and J lost 3; bases outside the gene matches: 8. CDR3 length equals 17 residues. CDR3 nucleotides: TGTGCCAGCAGCTTGGGGGACAGCCTGTTTGCTAATGAAAAACTGTTTTTT. Its protein is CASSLGDSLFANEKLFF. Full variable domain (missing parts from reference TRBV5-8 and TRBJ1-4): EAGVTQSPTHLIKTRGQQATLRCSPISGHTSVYWYQQALGLGLQFLLWYDEGEERNRGNFPPRFSGRQFPNYSSELNVNALELEDSALYLCASSLGDSLFANEKLFFGSGTQLSVL.